This passage covers 10 T cell receptor beta chains from one sample sequenced in a study of blood T cell repertoires in COVID-19. The assay was immunoSEQ multiplex PCR, and TCRdb's table has in-frame clones only and misses some. This table holds about 200,000 clones, around 84% found once. The sample taken for sequencing was peripheral blood. These receptors were taken from a human donor in a cohort sampled during active COVID-19.

The rearrangement uses TRBV7-8 and TRBJ2-3, with TRBD2 identical over 11 bases. Unmatched junction bases numbered 5, after V lost 0 bases and J lost 6 bases. Germline loops: CDR1 SGHVS, CDR2 FQNEAQ. The CDR3 covers 16 residues. The CDR3 sequence is CASSLALAGVVDTQYF. CDR3 DNA: TGTGCCAGCAGCTTAGCACTAGCGGGAGTAGTCGATACGCAGTATTTT. Full variable domain (rest looked up from reference TRBV7-8 and TRBJ2-3): GAGVSQSPRYKVAKRGQDVALRCDPISGHVSLFWYQQALGQGPEFLTYFQNEAQLDKSGLPSDRFFAERPEGSVSTLKIQRTQQEDSAVYLCASSLALAGVVDTQYFGPGTRLTVL.

The chain joins TRBV28 to TRBJ1-4; D perhaps matches TRBD1 (6 bases). Germline CDR1 MDHEN, CDR2 SYDVKM. The V end was cut by 4 bases, the J end by 2 bases, with 14 bases between. CDR3 length: 16 amino acids. The CDR3 loop is CASSSPGGLTNEKLFF. CDR3 nucleotides: TGTGCCAGCAGTTCCCCCGGGGGGCTTACTAATGAAAAACTGTTTTTT.

The V and J genes are TRBV9 and TRBJ1-3, with 11 bases identical to TRBD1. The length of the CDR3 is 16 residues. Trimming took 4 bases from V and 4 from J; bases not matched to a gene: 7. Germline-derived CDR1 and CDR2 are SGDLS and YYNGEE. CDR3 sequence: CASSRDRGSGGNTIYF. CDR3 sequence (DNA): TGTGCCAGCAGCCGGGACAGGGGGTCGGGCGGAAACACCATATATTTT. Full variable domain (rest looked up from reference TRBV9 and TRBJ1-3): DSGVTQTPKHLITATGQRVTLRCSPRSGDLSVYWYQQSLDQGLQFLIQYYNGEERAKGNILERFSAQQFPDLHSELNLSSLELGDSALYFCASSRDRGSGGNTIYFGEGSWLTVV.

This clone was picked up one time. V and J are TRBV7-8 and TRBJ2-5; 7 nucleotides match TRBD1. The CDR3 consists of 15 residues. V gave up 6 bases and J gave up 2 bases; unmatched junction bases: 9. Germline V gene data show CDR1 as SGHVS and CDR2 as FQNEAQ. CDR3 in DNA: TGTGCCAGCAGGGTAAAGGACAGGAGACAAGAGACCCAGTACTTC. It encodes CASRVKDRRQETQYF.

The chain employs TRBV5-1 and TRBJ2-3; D is unresolved. Germline assignment: CDR1 SGHRS and CDR2 YFSETQ. Trimming shortened V by 0 bases and J by 0 bases, and 5 bases separated the two germline ends. CDR3 length equals 14 residues. The CDR3 DNA sequence: TGCGCCAGCAGCTTGGGCAGTAGCACAGATACGCAGTATTTT. Protein: CASSLGSSTDTQYF.

This chain links TRBV5-1 with TRBJ2-6, with a tentative D call TRBD2 (6 bases). Germline V gene lookup returns CDR1 SGHRS and CDR2 YFSETQ. Trimming took off 4 bases at V and 2 bases at J, with 10 bases between the two ends. CDR3 length: 15 amino acids. The CDR3 DNA reads as TGCGCCAGCAGCGGCTGGGGGGCTGGGGCCAACGTCCTGACTTTC. This encodes CASSGWGAGANVLTF.

The gene calls are TRBV2 and TRBJ2-1; D possibly corresponds to TRBD2 (5 bases). The V and J ends lost 0 bases and 7 bases respectively, with 13 bases between them. Germline V gene lookup returns CDR1 SNHLY and CDR2 FYNNEI. The CDR3 runs to 15 residues. The DNA for the CDR3 is TGTGCCAGCAGTGAAGCGTGGCGCACGGGGAATGAGCAGTTCTTC. Translating gives CASSEAWRTGNEQFF.

The rearrangement links TRBV7-9 to TRBJ1-2; 9 nucleotides match TRBD1. V shed 6 bases and J 5 bases; nucleotides not matched to a gene: 1. The CDR3 is made up of 12 amino acids. CDR1 is SEHNR, CDR2 FQNEAQ, per germline (reference sequence). Here the CDR3 reads CASRGTGYGYTF. The CDR3 DNA is TGTGCCAGCAGAGGGACAGGGTATGGCTACACCTTC.

This clone was recorded only once. The chain has TRBV28 and TRBJ1-2; tentative D call: TRBD1 (6 bases). The V gene lost 6 bases and the J gene lost 5 bases, with 22 bases spanning the gap. Germline CDR1 MDHEN, CDR2 SYDVKM. This CDR3 contains 16 residues. DNA of the CDR3: TGTGCCAGCAGGTTGCTAAAGGACAGAGTAGTTTATGGCTACACCTTC. It is translated as CASRLLKDRVVYGYTF.

Concerning this clone itself: Other nucleotide sequences in the sample specify the same CDR3. The chain recombines TRBV2 with TRBJ1-5; 8 nucleotides line up with TRBD1. Germline CDR1 reads SNHLY; CDR2 reads FYNNEI. The trim removed 6 bases at V and 4 bases at J, leaving 5 bases unmatched. The CDR3 extends over 14 amino acids. Here the CDR3 DNA reads TGTGCCAGCAGCGTTAACAGGGGGAATCAGCCCCAGCATTTT. As protein: CASSVNRGNQPQHF.